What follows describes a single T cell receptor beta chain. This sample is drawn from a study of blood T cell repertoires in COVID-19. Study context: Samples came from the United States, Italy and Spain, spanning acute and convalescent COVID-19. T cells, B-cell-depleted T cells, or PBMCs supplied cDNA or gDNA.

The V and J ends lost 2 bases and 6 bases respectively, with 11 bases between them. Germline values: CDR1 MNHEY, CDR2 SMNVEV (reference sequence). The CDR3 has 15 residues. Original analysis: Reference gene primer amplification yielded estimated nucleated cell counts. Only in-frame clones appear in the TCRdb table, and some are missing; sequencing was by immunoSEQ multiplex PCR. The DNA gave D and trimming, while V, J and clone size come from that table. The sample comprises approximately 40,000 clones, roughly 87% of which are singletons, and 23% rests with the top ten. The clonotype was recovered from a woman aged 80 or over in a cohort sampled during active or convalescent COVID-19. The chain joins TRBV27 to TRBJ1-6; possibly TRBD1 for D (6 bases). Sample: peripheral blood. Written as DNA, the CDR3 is TGTGCCAGCAGTTTAACAGGGACCTTTAATTCACCCCTCCACTTT. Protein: CASSLTGTFNSPLHF.